The text below deals with one TCR beta chain. Its target is not known. The data were obtained in a study of shared clonotypes between healthy human individuals. Findings of the study overall: Relative to memory subsets, naive subsets generally showed larger estimated richness. Naive CD4 clonotypes were shared across several donors at about 5%. Clonotypes shared by all four sorted-subset donors had higher generation probabilities than non-shared clonotypes.

CDR1 is PRHDT and CDR2 is FYEKMQ in the germline V gene (reference sequence). The CDR3 has 15 amino acids. V gave up 5 bases and J gave up 3 bases, with 15 bases separating them. The assay used deep level. Using immunoSEQ multiplex PCR, the repertoire was profiled, and TCRdb retains in-frame clones only, with some absent. The table includes about 2.3 million clones, approximately 93% detected once. Sequencing used naive CD4+ T cells from PBMCs. Subset here: CD45RA+ positively selected. The receptor comes from a man younger than 35 in good health. Some clones in this sample may be carry-over from other donors' samples. The rearrangement uses TRBV13 and TRBJ2-3; D ambiguous. Here the CDR3 reads CASSPPRVLTDTQYF. Written as DNA, the CDR3 is TGTGCCAGCAGCCCCCCTAGAGTGTTGACAGATACGCAGTATTTT.